This passage covers 24 T cell receptor beta chains from one sample sequenced in a study of tissue T cells after allogeneic stem cell transplantation. Only in-frame clones appear in the TCRdb table, and some are missing; sequencing was by immunoSEQ multiplex PCR. This table has roughly 9,700 clones, 60% to 75% appearing once. Material: tissue from the ileum, obtained at autopsy. Receptor source: a woman between 18 and 50 years old with breast cancer.

This clone was found a few times. The V gene is TRBV5-5, the J gene TRBJ2-1, with TRBD2 identical over 11 bases. V gave up 4 bases and J gave up 8 bases; unmatched junction bases: 11. The CDR3 has 16 residues. The germline V gene encodes CDR1 SGHKS and CDR2 YYEKEE (reference sequence). This CDR3 reads CASSPDTGTSGDEQFF. CDR3 bases: TGTGCCAGCAGCCCGGATACCGGGACTAGCGGCGATGAGCAGTTCTTC.

The gene calls are TRBV5-6 and TRBJ2-1, with D possibly being TRBD1 (5 bases). Trimming pared 0 bases from V and 4 bases from J, leaving 11 bases between. The CDR3 extends over 15 amino acids. Germline CDR1 reads SGHDT; CDR2 reads YYEEEE. Here the CDR3 DNA reads TGTGCCAGCAGCTTGGCCACAGGACGTTACAATGAGCAGTTCTTC. The encoded protein is CASSLATGRYNEQFF.

This clone was seen a few times. The chain is built from TRBV12-3 or TRBV12-4 and TRBJ1-2; no firm D call. The CDR3 loop spans 11 amino acids. The germline V and J ends were trimmed by 1 base and 8 bases, with 5 bases remaining between them. The CDR3 sequence is CASSLGEGYTF. CDR3 nucleotides: TGTGCCAGCAGTTTAGGAGAAGGCTACACCTTC.

In regard to this clone: Within the sample, other DNA sequences also encode this same CDR3. The rearrangement joins TRBV7-2 to TRBJ2-5, with D maybe TRBD1 (5 bases). There are 13 residues in the CDR3. CDR1 and CDR2 (germline): SGHTA, FQGNSA. The V end was cut by 1 base, the J end by 5 bases, with 8 bases between. The CDR3 sequence: CASSLDRSETQYF. In DNA form, the CDR3 reads TGTGCCAGCAGCTTAGACAGGTCGGAGACCCAGTACTTC.

V and J are TRBV27 and TRBJ1-5; 9 bases match TRBD1. Germline V gene data show CDR1 as MNHEY and CDR2 as SMNVEV (reference sequence). Trimming removed 5 bases from V and 7 bases from J; junction bases left unmatched: 12. CDR3 size: 16 residues. The CDR3 DNA reads as TGTGCCAGCAGTCCGTCGACAGGGGGTGAAGGGCAGCCCCAGCATTTT. The encoded protein is CASSPSTGGEGQPQHF.

This clone was counted between two and nine times. The sample has other DNA sequences that encode this CDR3 too. The CDR3 bases are TGTGCCAGCTCACCAGGCGGAGGAAACACCATATATTTT. It codes for CASSPGGGNTIYF. The gene calls are TRBV18 and TRBJ1-3; D gene unclear. Trimming pared 2 bases from V and 4 bases from J, leaving 6 bases between. The germline V gene has CDR1 KGHSH and CDR2 LQKENI. CDR3 size: 13 residues.

The gene calls are TRBV5-1 and TRBJ1-1, with D unresolved. The CDR3 is made up of 14 amino acids. Trimming removed 1 base from V and 0 bases from J, with 7 bases in between. Germline loops: CDR1 SGHRS, CDR2 YFSETQ. In DNA, the CDR3 is TGCGCCAGCAGCTTGCAAGCGATGAACACTGAAGCTTTCTTT. Amino acid sequence: CASSLQAMNTEAFF. Supplemented by reference TRBV5-1 and TRBJ1-1, the full variable domain reads KAGVTQTPRYLIKTRGQQVTLSCSPISGHRSVSWYQQTPGQGLQFLFEYFSETQRNKGNFPGRFSGRQFSNSRSEMNVSTLELGDSALYLCASSLQAMNTEAFFGQGTRLTVV.

There are a few counts of this clone. DNA for the CDR3: TGTGCCAGCACCATAAGCGGGGGCATCACAGATACGCAGTATTTT. Translation: CASTISGGITDTQYF. The chain employs TRBV9 and TRBJ2-3; 8 nucleotides match TRBD2. Trimming cost V 6 bases and J 2 bases; bases outside gene matches: 8. The CDR3 has 15 amino acids. The V gene's germline CDR1 is SGDLS and CDR2 YYNGEE.

This sequence joins TRBV4-1 and TRBJ2-1, with 9 nucleotides matching TRBD1. Germline CDR1 and CDR2: MGHRA and YSYEKL. The CDR3 covers 14 residues. The V gene end was trimmed by 1 base and the J gene end by 8 bases; junction bases not matched to a gene: 3. For the CDR3, the DNA is TGCGCCAGCAGCCAAGGGGACAGGGTCGATGAGCAGTTCTTC. Translation: CASSQGDRVDEQFF.

This clone was counted between two and nine times. This chain uses TRBV30 with TRBJ2-2, with 13 nucleotides matching TRBD2. The CDR3 has 15 residues. Trimming cost V 2 bases and J 5 bases; bases outside gene matches: 2. Germline lookup yields CDR1 GTSNPN and CDR2 SVGIG (reference sequence). CDR3 amino acids: CAWSWGLAGTGELFF. In nucleotides, the CDR3 is TGTGCCTGGAGTTGGGGACTAGCGGGGACCGGGGAGCTGTTTTTT.

This clone showed up just a few times. V and J are TRBV5-4 and TRBJ2-3; 10 nucleotides agree with TRBD1. This CDR3 spans 14 amino acids. Unmatched junction bases numbered 4, after V lost 4 bases and J lost 5 bases. Germline V gene sequence: CDR1 SGHNT, CDR2 YYREEE (reference sequence). CDR3 residues: CASSVDRGRDTQYF. The CDR3 DNA is TGTGCCAGCAGCGTGGACAGGGGGAGAGATACGCAGTATTTT.

Details on this clone: Other nucleotide sequences from this sample produce the same CDR3. The rearrangement uses TRBV7-2 and TRBJ2-5; no definite D call. Looked up from germline, CDR1 is SGHTA and CDR2 is FQGNSA. The V end lost 2 bases, the J end lost 1 base, and 5 bases lay between the germline ends. This CDR3 region has 13 residues. CDR3 residues: CASSLIRQETQYF. The CDR3 DNA reads TGTGCCAGCAGCTTAATACGCCAAGAGACCCAGTACTTC.

This chain links TRBV5-1 with TRBJ2-3, with D perhaps assigned TRBD1 or TRBD2 (6 bases each). Germline V CDR1 and CDR2: SGHRS, YFSETQ. V dropped 4 bases and J dropped 0 bases, with 9 bases sitting between them. The CDR3 covers 14 residues. CDR3 DNA: TGCGCCAGCAGCCTAGGGGGGAGCACAGATACGCAGTATTTT. It is translated as CASSLGGSTDTQYF.

The CDR3 bases are TGTGCCAGCAGCTTAGGGAGGGGACTGGGATTGGGGACCCAGTACTTC. This sequence encodes CASSLGRGLGLGTQYF. The chain links TRBV7-2 to TRBJ2-5; tentatively, D is TRBD2 (6 bases). CDR3 length: 16 residues. Trimming pared 1 base from V and 7 bases from J, leaving 19 bases between. Germline V gene sequence: CDR1 SGHTA, CDR2 FQGNSA.

For the CDR3, the DNA is TGTGCCAGCAGTCCCCTTAGCAGGGGCACAGATACGCAGTATTTT. Translating it yields CASSPLSRGTDTQYF. The chain joins TRBV6-5 to TRBJ2-3, with D perhaps matching TRBD1 (5 bases). The CDR3 sequence is 15 residues long. Germline CDR1 is MNHEY and CDR2 is SVGAGI. The V gene lost 5 bases and the J gene lost 1 base, with 13 bases spanning the gap.

This clone was counted between two and nine times. The gene calls are TRBV5-1 and TRBJ2-7, with 7 bases matching TRBD2. The germline gives CDR1 SGHRS, CDR2 YFSETQ. The CDR3 contains 14 residues. V lost 4 bases and J lost 2; bases outside the gene matches: 6. This CDR3 reads CASSAGTTTYEQYF. The DNA of the CDR3 is TGCGCCAGCAGCGCCGGGACTACTACCTACGAGCAGTACTTC.

In this sample, this clone turned up a few times. The chain employs TRBV7-8 and TRBJ2-5; D possibly corresponds to TRBD1 (5 bases). Germline V gives CDR1 SGHVS, CDR2 FQNEAQ. Trimming shortened V by 5 bases and J by 2 bases, and 9 bases separated the two germline ends. The CDR3 runs 13 residues. The chain's CDR3 is CASSETVQETQYF. CDR3 DNA: TGTGCCAGCAGCGAGACAGTGCAAGAGACCCAGTACTTC.

The chain combines TRBV6-5 with TRBJ2-6, with D uncertain. Per the germline V gene, CDR1 is MNHEY and CDR2 is SVGAGI. This CDR3 contains 15 residues. V lost 0 bases, J lost 4 bases, and 7 bases lay in between. For the CDR3, the DNA is TGTGCCAGCAGTTACTCGTGGTCCGGGGCCAACGTCCTGACTTTC. Its translation is CASSYSWSGANVLTF.

The V call is TRBV30, the J call TRBJ1-2; D remains unclear. In germline, CDR1 is GTSNPN, CDR2 SVGIG (reference sequence). The length of the CDR3 is 12 residues. V was pared by 1 base and J by 3 bases, with 6 bases between. The CDR3 DNA follows: TGTGCCTGGAGTGGGGGTTACTATGGCTACACCTTC. It is translated as CAWSGGYYGYTF.

The chain combines TRBV28 with TRBJ2-1, with D possibly being TRBD1 or TRBD2 (6 bases each). The CDR3 runs to 16 residues. V shed 6 bases and J shed 10 bases, with 25 bases lying between them. The germline gives CDR1 MDHEN, CDR2 SYDVKM. The CDR3 loop reads CASRGLTGAGREEQFF. The CDR3 DNA reads as TGTGCCAGCAGAGGGCTGACAGGCGCGGGCCGGGAGGAGCAGTTCTTC.

By proportion, this clone is medium-sized. The chain links TRBV11-2 to TRBJ1-6, with D possibly TRBD1 on 5 matching bases. Between the trimmed V and J ends, which lost 8 bases and 10 bases, there was a span of 15 bases. This CDR3 has 13 residues. The germline V gene encodes CDR1 SGHAT and CDR2 FQNNGV. In DNA, the CDR3 is TGTGCCAGCCGCGGGGGGGGTTTATCACCCCTCCACTTT. It encodes CASRGGGLSPLHF.

This sequence joins TRBV7-8 and TRBJ2-5, with D hard to call. The CDR3 is made up of 12 amino acids. Trimming took 5 bases from V and 5 from J, leaving 9 bases between them. Germline V gives CDR1 SGHVS, CDR2 FQNEAQ. The CDR3 DNA is TGTGCCAGCAGCCCTACCAGGGAGACCCAGTACTTC. Translation gives CASSPTRETQYF.

The chain joins TRBV12-5 to TRBJ2-1; no firm D call. Germline V lookup: CDR1 LGHNT, CDR2 FRNRAP. V was cut by 0 bases and J by 6 bases, with 9 bases left in between. CDR3 length: 14 amino acids. The DNA for the CDR3 is TGTGCTAGTGGTTTGGTAGGGATCAGCAATGAGCAGTTCTTC. Translating gives CASGLVGISNEQFF.

The rearrangement links TRBV4-1 to TRBJ2-7; TRBD2 might be the D (5 bases). CDR3 length: 15 amino acids. Germline assignment: CDR1 MGHRA and CDR2 YSYEKL. Trimming pared 5 bases from V and 4 bases from J, leaving 18 bases between. The CDR3 loop is CASSSIARPDYEQYF. CDR3 DNA: TGCGCCAGCAGCTCAATAGCGAGGCCGGATTACGAGCAGTACTTC.